This T cell receptor beta chain was sequenced for a study of blood T cell repertoires in COVID-19. In the authors' workflow: Estimation of nucleated cell counts relied on the amplification of reference gene primers. TCRdb's copy holds only in-frame clones and misses some; the assay was immunoSEQ multiplex PCR. V and J calls and clone size are copied from that table; D and trimming were computed from the DNA. The sample lists 110,000 to 150,000 clones, around 88% occurring once. Germline V gives CDR1 ENHRY, CDR2 SYGVKD. The V end was cut by 4 bases, the J end by 1 base, with 13 bases between. CDR3 length: 15 amino acids.

The chain recombines TRBV10-3 with TRBJ1-1; tentative D call: TRBD1 (5 bases). The receptor's source is a man aged 55-75 years with active or convalescent COVID-19. The sample taken for sequencing was peripheral blood. In DNA, the CDR3 is TGTGCCATCAGTGGGACTACAAGGGGGAACACTGAAGCTTTCTTT. This gives the protein CAISGTTRGNTEAFF.